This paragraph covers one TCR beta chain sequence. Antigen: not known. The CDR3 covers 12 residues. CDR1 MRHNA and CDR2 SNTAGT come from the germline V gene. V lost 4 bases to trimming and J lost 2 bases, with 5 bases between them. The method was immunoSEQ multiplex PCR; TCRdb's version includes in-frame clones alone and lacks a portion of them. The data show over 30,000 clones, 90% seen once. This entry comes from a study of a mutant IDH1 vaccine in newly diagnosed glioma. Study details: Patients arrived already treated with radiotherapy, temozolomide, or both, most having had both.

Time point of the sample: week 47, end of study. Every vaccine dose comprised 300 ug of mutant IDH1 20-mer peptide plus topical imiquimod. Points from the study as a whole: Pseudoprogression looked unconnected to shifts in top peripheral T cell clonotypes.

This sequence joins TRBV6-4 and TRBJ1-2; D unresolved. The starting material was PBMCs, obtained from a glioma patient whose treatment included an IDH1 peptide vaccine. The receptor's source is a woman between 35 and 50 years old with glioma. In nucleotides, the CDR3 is TGTGCCAGCAGTGTCAAAAACTATGGCTACACCTTC. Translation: CASSVKNYGYTF.